A single sample is the source of the 5 T cell receptor beta chains below, sequenced in a study of shared clonotypes between healthy human individuals. The data were produced by immunoSEQ multiplex PCR, yet TCRdb's version contains in-frame clones alone and is incomplete. Of approximately 1,500,000 clones listed, about 98% are singletons. Sample: naive CD4+ T cells sorted from blood. This sample's subset: CD45RA+ positively selected. The origin of the receptors is a man aged 25 to 45 in good health.

The rearrangement joins TRBV7-9 to TRBJ2-7, with D possibly matching TRBD1 (6 bases). The CDR3 runs 13 residues. V lost 10 bases, J lost 0 bases, and 13 bases lay in between. From germline, CDR1 is SEHNR and CDR2 FQNEAQ (reference sequence). The DNA of the CDR3 is TGTGCCATCCATGACAGGAGCTCCTACGAGCAGTACTTC. It specifies CAIHDRSSYEQYF.

The gene calls are TRBV5-1 and TRBJ2-2; possibly TRBD2 for D (6 bases). Germline CDR1 SGHRS, CDR2 YFSETQ. V lost 5 bases to trimming and J lost 0 bases, with 14 bases between them. The CDR3 totals 16 residues. The CDR3, as DNA: TGCGCCAGCAGTTTGCCTAGCGCCGCGAACACCGGGGAGCTGTTTTTT. This gives the protein CASSLPSAANTGELFF.

The chain uses TRBV5-1 and TRBJ2-1, with 10 bases fitting TRBD2. With 3 bases clipped from V and 9 bases from J, the junction kept 18 bases outside the gene matches. CDR3 size: 18 residues. In germline, CDR1 is SGHRS, CDR2 YFSETQ. CDR3: CASSSPTRSGTSAFEQFF. The CDR3 DNA follows: TGCGCCAGCAGCTCCCCGACCCGGTCCGGGACTAGCGCCTTTGAGCAGTTCTTC.

This sequence joins TRBV7-2 and TRBJ2-7; the match to TRBD2 covers 9 bases. CDR1 SGHTA and CDR2 FQGNSA come from the germline V gene. V lost 3 bases to trimming and J lost 4 bases; unmatched junction nucleotides: 4. The CDR3 is 14 residues long. Here the CDR3 reads CASSFDSGSYEQYF. In DNA form, the CDR3 reads TGTGCCAGCAGCTTTGATAGCGGGAGTTACGAGCAGTACTTC. Complete variable domain (other parts from reference TRBV7-2 and TRBJ2-7): GAGVSQSPSNKVTEKGKDVELRCDPISGHTALYWYRQSLGQGLEFLIYFQGNSAPDKSGLPSDRFSAERTGGSVSTLTIQRTQQEDSAVYLCASSFDSGSYEQYFGPGTRLTVT.

The chain links TRBV2 to TRBJ1-2, with D tentatively TRBD1 (6 bases). V was trimmed by 2 bases and J by 2 bases, leaving 15 bases between them. Germline CDR1 and CDR2: SNHLY and FYNNEI. This CDR3 comprises 16 residues. The CDR3 nucleotides read TGTGCCAGCAGTGAAAGAGAGCTAGGGGGGAACTATGGCTACACCTTC. It encodes CASSERELGGNYGYTF.